Listed here are 19 T cell receptor beta chains from one sample, sequenced in a study of T cells in Graves' hyperthyroidism and ophthalmopathy. The investigators amplified TCR beta CDR3 regions from RNA transcripts. In the first-round RT-PCR of the TCR CDR3, the HTBI primer set was used. TCRdb passed the multiplex PCR reads through MiXCR, listing each CDR3 protein once. The table records about 380,000 distinct CDR3 sequences, approximately 13% of them present only once. The sequencing sample was made of blood. Source of these receptors: a young man with Graves' hyperthyroidism that later progressed to Graves' ophthalmopathy.

This clonotype was observed a handful of times. The chain couples TRBV6-2 or TRBV6-3 to TRBJ2-7; 8 bases are shared with TRBD2. Germline V gives CDR1 MNHEY, CDR2 SVGEGT. The CDR3 contains 15 residues. Germline trimming cut 7 bases from V and 3 bases from J; bases unmatched to any gene: 11. The chain's CDR3 is CASKRGGGRLYEQYF. The CDR3 DNA is TGTGCCAGCAAGAGGGGCGGGGGGCGTCTCTACGAGCAGTACTTC.

This clonotype was observed many times. V usage is TRBV5-1 and J usage is TRBJ1-1; D gene uncertain. Trimming removed 6 bases at V and 7 bases at J, with 10 bases between. CDR3 length: 11 amino acids. In germline, CDR1 is SGHRS, CDR2 YFSETQ. The CDR3, as DNA: TGCGCCAGCACTGGCGGAGTTGAAGCTTTCTTT. The encoded protein is CASTGGVEAFF. The full variable domain, in which reference TRBV5-1 and TRBJ1-1 provide the parts outside the CDR3, is KAGVTQTPRYLIKTRGQQVTLSCSPISGHRSVSWYQQTPGQGLQFLFEYFSETQRNKGNFPGRFSGRQFSNSRSEMNVSTLELGDSALYLCASTGGVEAFFGQGTRLTVV.

This clonotype was recorded a few times. V gene TRBV7-9 combines with J gene TRBJ1-1; TRBD1 is a possible D gene (5 bases). Germline V gene sequence: CDR1 SEHNR, CDR2 FQNEAQ (reference sequence). Trimming shortened V by 5 bases and J by 1 base, and 20 bases separated the two germline ends. This CDR3 spans 17 amino acids. CDR3 region: CASSPPYIGRGNTEAFF. CDR3 sequence (DNA): TGTGCCAGCAGCCCACCCTACATTGGGAGGGGGAACACTGAAGCTTTCTTT. Filled out from reference TRBV7-9 and TRBJ1-1, the complete variable domain reads DTGVSQNPRHKITKRGQNVTFRCDPISEHNRLYWYRQTLGQGPEFLTYFQNEAQLEKSRLLSDRFSAERPKGSFSTLEIQRTEQGDSAMYLCASSPPYIGRGNTEAFFGQGTRLTVV.

This clonotype was picked up many times. J is TRBJ2-3 and V is TRBV28; tentative D call: TRBD2 (5 bases). V lost 6 bases and J 4 bases, leaving 8 bases between the germline ends. Germline lookup yields CDR1 MDHEN and CDR2 SYDVKM. This CDR3 has 12 amino acids. In nucleotides, the CDR3 is TGTGCCAGCAGGGAAGCGGCAGATACGCAGTATTTT. The encoded protein is CASREAADTQYF.

This clonotype was observed many times. This rearrangement joins TRBV2 to TRBJ2-7; D possibly corresponds to TRBD2 (5 bases). Germline V gene sequence: CDR1 SNHLY, CDR2 FYNNEI. The CDR3 is 14 amino acids. Trimming cost V 6 bases and J 2 bases, with 14 bases left between them. CDR3 amino acids: CASSVTKGTYEQYF. CDR3 sequence (DNA): TGTGCCAGCAGCGTGACTAAGGGCACCTACGAGCAGTACTTC.

The J gene is TRBJ1-2, the V gene TRBV5-1; D is uncertain. V lost 5 bases and J lost 2, with 10 bases in between. CDR3 length: 13 amino acids. Germline-derived CDR1 and CDR2 are SGHRS and YFSETQ. The CDR3 reads CASSPRSNYGYTF. The CDR3 coding sequence is TGCGCCAGCAGTCCCCGCTCCAACTATGGCTACACCTTC.

The rearrangement joins TRBV12-3 or TRBV12-4 to TRBJ2-1; maybe TRBD2 (6 bases). The V gene lost 6 bases and the J gene lost 5 bases, with 17 bases spanning the gap. CDR3 length: 15 residues. CDR3: CASSRWGEGDNEQFF. The CDR3 DNA is TGTGCCAGCAGCCGTTGGGGGGAAGGGGACAATGAGCAGTTCTTC.

This clonotype showed up many times. This chain links TRBV28 with TRBJ1-1; maybe TRBD1 (6 bases). The V end was cut by 2 bases, the J end by 2 bases, with 12 bases between. Germline lookup yields CDR1 MDHEN and CDR2 SYDVKM. The CDR3 sequence is 15 residues long. The CDR3 nucleotides read TGTGCCAGCAGTTTAAGGGGGGGGCTTAACACTGAAGCTTTCTTT. Protein sequence: CASSLRGGLNTEAFF.

This clonotype was observed a handful of times. The rearrangement uses TRBV5-5 and TRBJ2-3, with D perhaps TRBD2 (7 bases). Trimming shortened V by 4 bases and J by 2 bases, and 17 bases separated the two germline ends. Germline V gene sequence: CDR1 SGHKS, CDR2 YYEKEE (reference sequence). The CDR3 runs to 16 residues. The CDR3 DNA follows: TGTGCCAGCAGCCGCGTTGGGGGGGGCTTCACAGATACGCAGTATTTT. Protein product: CASSRVGGGFTDTQYF. The full variable domain, rest sourced from reference TRBV5-5 and TRBJ2-3, is DAGVTQSPTHLIKTRGQQVTLRCSPISGHKSVSWYQQVLGQGPQFIFQYYEKEERGRGNFPDRFSARQFPNYSSELNVNALLLGDSALYLCASSRVGGGFTDTQYFGPGTRLTVL.

This clonotype is judged medium-sized. The V and J genes are TRBV2 and TRBJ1-4, with D unclear. V was shortened by 5 bases and J by 6 bases, with 10 bases between the two germline ends. Germline CDR1 is SNHLY and CDR2 is FYNNEI. This CDR3 region has 13 residues. CDR3 region: CASSPTRDEKLFF. The CDR3 region has the DNA TGTGCCAGCAGTCCGACACGAGATGAAAAACTGTTTTTT. The full variable domain, its missing parts supplied by reference TRBV2 and TRBJ1-4, is EPEVTQTPSHQVTQMGQEVILRCVPISNHLYFYWYRQILGQKVEFLVSFYNNEISEKSEIFDDQFSVERPDGSNFTLKIRSTKLEDSAMYFCASSPTRDEKLFFGSGTQLSVL.

In this sample, this clonotype turned up many times. The rearrangement uses TRBV5-1 and TRBJ2-7; 8 nucleotides line up with TRBD2. The V gene's germline CDR1 is SGHRS and CDR2 YFSETQ. The CDR3 extends over 13 amino acids. Unmatched junction bases numbered 5, after V lost 4 bases and J lost 5 bases. The DNA for the CDR3 is TGCGCCAGCAGCCCGGGGGGGGGTAACGAGCAGTACTTC. Translation gives CASSPGGGNEQYF.

The V call is TRBV5-6, the J call TRBJ1-1; a possible D gene is TRBD1 (5 bases). Germline-derived CDR1 and CDR2 are SGHDT and YYEEEE. This CDR3 spans 17 amino acids. The germline V and J ends were trimmed by 0 bases and 7 bases, with 22 bases remaining between them. CDR3 region: CASSLEAGWDAGVEAFF. The CDR3 nucleotides read TGTGCCAGCAGCTTGGAGGCAGGGTGGGATGCGGGCGTTGAAGCTTTCTTT. Based on the CDR3 plus reference TRBV5-6 and TRBJ1-1, the full variable domain is DAGVTQSPTHLIKTRGQQVTLRCSPKSGHDTVSWYQQALGQGPQFIFQYYEEEERQRGNFPDRFSGHQFPNYSSELNVNALLLGDSALYLCASSLEAGWDAGVEAFFGQGTRLTVV.

This clonotype turned up a few times. The chain employs TRBV3-1 and TRBJ1-6, with D possibly being TRBD1 (5 bases). V dropped 3 bases and J dropped 4 bases, with 13 bases sitting between them. The CDR3 is 16 amino acids. Per the germline V gene, CDR1 is LGHDT and CDR2 is YNNKEL (reference sequence). The CDR3 DNA follows: TGTGCCAGCAGCCACCCGGGGCGGAATTATAATTCACCCCTCCACTTT. Encoded protein: CASSHPGRNYNSPLHF.

At least ten counts were recorded for this clonotype. V usage is TRBV5-1 and J usage is TRBJ1-1, with D hard to call. Trimming left V 0 bases short and J 1 base short, with 16 bases between. The CDR3 consists of 17 residues. Germline V lookup: CDR1 SGHRS, CDR2 YFSETQ. DNA of the CDR3: TGCGCCAGCAGCTTGGGCCCCCTGTCGAACTCGAACACTGAAGCTTTCTTT. It specifies CASSLGPLSNSNTEAFF.

This clonotype was observed at least ten times. This chain links TRBV12-3 or TRBV12-4 with TRBJ1-5, with a weak D call TRBD1 (6 bases). With 7 bases removed from V and 7 bases from J, the gap between germline ends came to 17 bases. The CDR3 is made up of 14 amino acids. The CDR3 reads CASTPGAGRQPQHF. DNA for the CDR3: TGTGCCAGCACCCCAGGGGCAGGAAGGCAGCCCCAGCATTTT.

There are many counts of this clonotype. The chain's CDR3 is CASSSGGLETQYF. In DNA, the CDR3 is TGTGCTAGCTCCTCGGGGGGCCTGGAGACCCAGTACTTC. This chain connects TRBV7-7 to TRBJ2-5, with TRBD2 as a possible D gene (7 bases). Germline lookup yields CDR1 SSHAT and CDR2 FNYEAQ (reference sequence). The CDR3 extends over 13 amino acids.

This chain joins TRBV20-1 and TRBJ2-4, with D maybe TRBD1 (6 bases). The CDR3 length is 14 residues. Trimming stripped 0 bases from V and 1 base from J, with 7 bases between. Germline CDR1 DFQATT, CDR2 SNEGSKA (reference sequence). For the CDR3, the DNA is TGCAGTGCTAGAGATCAGGGGGCCAAAAACATTCAGTACTTC. Translation: CSARDQGAKNIQYF.

This chain connects TRBV28 to TRBJ2-7; either TRBD1 or TRBD2 may fit D (5 bases each). Trimming took 6 bases from V and 6 from J, leaving 18 bases between them. CDR1 is MDHEN, CDR2 SYDVKM, per germline. This CDR3 has 14 residues. In DNA, the CDR3 is TGTGCCAGCAGACGGGACCGCAGAAGGGGCGAGCAGTACTTC. Translation gives CASRRDRRRGEQYF.

The chain employs TRBV20-1 and TRBJ1-1; D gene uncertain. Per germline, CDR1 DFQATT and CDR2 SNEGSKA (reference sequence). The CDR3 extends over 14 amino acids. The V and J ends lost 6 bases and 2 bases respectively, with 16 bases between them. The CDR3 nucleotides read TGCAGTGCGATGATTAGTTTATCCAACACTGAAGCTTTCTTT. Translation: CSAMISLSNTEAFF.